This T cell receptor beta chain appears in the sequencing data of a study of blood T cell repertoires in COVID-19. Across the whole study: The study drew acute and convalescent COVID-19 samples from the United States, Italy and Spain. PBMCs, B-cell-depleted T cells, or T cells were the source of the cDNA or gDNA that made up the material.

V lost 1 base and J 1 base, leaving 15 bases between the germline ends. In germline, CDR1 is SGHRS, CDR2 YFSETQ. The CDR3 has 17 residues. In the study's own analysis: Reference gene primer amplification in the assay estimated nucleated cell counts. Assay: immunoSEQ multiplex PCR; the TCRdb copy retains only in-frame clones and omits some. V, J and clone size derive from that table, while D and trimming were established from the DNA sequence. The sample comprises more than 300,000 clones, around 90% of which are singletons, and roughly 3% rests with the top ten. This receptor was obtained from a woman aged 18-29 years who had recovered from COVID-19. The sequenced sample consisted of peripheral blood. The chain uses TRBV5-1 and TRBJ2-1; D perhaps matches TRBD2 (6 bases). DNA for the CDR3: TGCGCCAGCAGCTTGTTGGCGGGAAAAAGGTCCTACAATGAGCAGTTCTTC. Protein: CASSLLAGKRSYNEQFF.